This T cell receptor (beta chain) was observed in a study of cytomegalovirus exposure and HLA in healthy donors (dated by TCRdb to about 2017). Regarding the study in general: In an earlier analysis of 587 of the donors, 276 Gb of sequence data and about 110 million unique TCR beta sequences from about 179 million T cells were reported. Roughly 310 gigabases of sequencing data and approximately 85 million unique TCR sequences were included in an early release covering around 650 HLA-typed donors. Of the roughly 420 genotyped donors, 75% to 85% were placed in the genetic ancestry cluster associated with self-reported Caucasian donors. The study was designed to test whether signatures of past pathogen exposure could be identified by cataloging public T cell receptors. The study profiled the T cell repertoires of about 640 subjects by immunosequencing and related them to cytomegalovirus serostatus. Besides the first cohort of more than 650 subjects, a separate validation cohort made up of over 95 different subjects was used. The study combined high-throughput TCR immunosequencing, statistical association of individual TCRs with disease status, and machine learning to predict cytomegalovirus infection status. In a later analysis, previously published TCR beta repertoires from roughly 710 donors were re-analyzed and high-resolution HLA genotyping was added so that TCR occurrence patterns could be studied. In the later analysis, no new phenotypic data were used to find candidate immune exposures; instead, reliance was placed on TCR beta sequences and their occurrence across donors. An earlier analysis of 587 of the donors used high-throughput TCR beta sequencing to judge whether each TCR beta V gene segment behaved as functional or pseudogenic. Donor age, sex, ethnicity and CMV serostatus were compiled together with the repertoire data. A later genetic analysis took genome-wide SNP genotypes for about 55% of the roughly 700 donors and used that subset as a discovery cohort. All discovery cohort repertoires had been generated on a single sequencing platform. HLA typing covered class I and class II loci at four-digit resolution. The number of donors typed differed by locus, with roughly 629-640 for A, B, C, DRB1 and DQB1, 522 for DQA1, 600 to 610 for DPA1, and 472 for DPB1. Because of strong linkage in the cohort, four to six DR-DQ haplotypes were treated as single units for association and clustering. Among about 370 genotyped donors of the cohort, an average of roughly 230,000 unique TCR beta nucleotide sequences was sequenced per donor, of which roughly 18% were non-productive.

The library was prepared using the immunoSEQ multiplex PCR assay. The multiplex PCR relied on a mix of 60 forward primers for TCR Vbeta segments and 13 reverse primers for TCR Jbeta segments. The CDR3 region of rearranged TCR beta genes was amplified from genomic DNA with a multiplex PCR assay. The Illumina HiSeq System was used to sequence the amplified TCR beta libraries as 87-base-pair reads. The published analysis was carried out like this. A later analysis counted around 72 million unique TCR beta chains across the 500 to 850 repertoires, and 9.5 million to 11 million of these chains were shared by at least two donors. To remove PCR and sequencing errors, raw reads were error-corrected and collapsed into unique sequences using a nearest-neighbor algorithm that merged closely related sequences. CDR3 sequences were aligned to IMGT reference sequences to assign V, D and J gene segments. For a sequence to be retained, a match of at least six nucleotides to both a V gene segment and a J gene segment was required. Rearrangements were called productive when the CDR3 lacked stop codons and stayed in frame with V and J; all others were non-productive. Following IMGT convention, CDR3 was defined as the stretch from the second conserved V-encoded cysteine to the conserved J-encoded phenylalanine. In an earlier analysis of approximately 500 of the donors, sequences lacking an unambiguous match to a single V gene segment were excluded. An earlier analysis of about 600 of the donors called V segments functional above 56.7% productive rearrangements and segregating when the between-donor standard deviation exceeded 5%. A statistical classification framework was developed to diagnose cytomegalovirus status using the catalog of TCR beta chain sequences. In a later analysis, TCR nucleotide sequences were compared against IMGT/GENE-DB human TR gene sequences so that V and J genes could be assigned. A later analysis assigned CDR3 sequences and most-parsimonious VDJ recombination scenarios with the TCRdist pipeline. In a later analysis, each TCR beta chain was defined by its CDR3 amino acid sequence together with its V-gene family, and reads lacking a unique V-gene family were excluded. A later analysis removed nearly 600 highly shared, low-generation-probability nucleotide sequences to deal with suspected cross-contamination and a sequencing artifact. In a later analysis, a clonal expansion index for each public chain was calculated from normalized within-repertoire ranks of inferred template counts. In a later analysis, generation probabilities were computed using a VDJ recombination model fitted to out-of-frame rearrangements, and the results were checked against IGoR. A later analysis scored TCR-TCR, TCR-HLA and TCR-CMV co-occurrence with hypergeometric tests, applying a repertoire-size bias correction to TCR pairs. A later analysis estimated false discovery rates by permuting HLA or CMV assignments 20 times. A later analysis grouped co-occurring TCRs with DBSCAN, adding TCRdist sequence similarity when clustering within HLA-allele-positive subsets. Co-occurrence clustering excluded repertoires with fewer than 30,000 or more than 120,000 public chains, plus five with anomalous nucleotide sharing. TCRdb took this table from immuneACCESS and kept in-frame rearrangements with V and J called. Such tables lack part of the clones; where checked against another copy, unresolved V genes explain under half of the gap, and the rest is unexplained. V and J calls plus clone size are reproduced from that table; the DNA served to infer D and trimming. The sample table contains approximately 170,000 clones; only one count was recorded for 82% of them. In total, the top ten clones hold less than 2% of the sample.

Looking up the germline V gene yields CDR1 MDHEN and CDR2 SYDVKM. From cysteine to phenylalanine, the CDR3 is 15 amino acids long. Left in the record is the CDR3 DNA by itself, 45 bases read in frame from the first base. Trimming costs V 3 bases and J 1 base, and their ends lie 12 bases apart. The cohort consisted of 666 healthy bone marrow donors. At the time of sampling, all cohort members were nominally healthy, though unrecorded immune exposures were likely present. The donor tested CMV seronegative and was one of the 352 seronegative cohort members. Each donor provided a peripheral blood sample, and peripheral blood mononuclear cells were used for TCR beta sequencing. Genomic DNA extraction from the blood cell samples was performed with the Qiagen DNeasy Blood Extraction Kit. Details on this clone: The clone's antigen remains unknown. Qualities for individual bases were not recorded, and no much larger clone is one base off.

The study at large found these results: In vitro tests confirmed that three of the cytomegalovirus-associated TCR beta chains recognize cytomegalovirus antigens. In an earlier analysis of under 600 of the donors, most TCR beta V segments were observed in productive rearrangements about 87% or about 30% of the time, broadly matching IMGT annotations. Because counts were too low, more than 15 rarely observed V segments, including chromosome 9 orphons, were excluded from the earlier analysis of around 590 of the donors. According to a later analysis, parvovirus B19, influenza, CMV and Epstein-Barr virus appeared linked to several top co-occurrence clusters. The authors suggested that the approach could potentially be extended to other disease states and immunological phenotypes. This cohort had only TCR beta chains sequenced, and the lack of alpha or paired-chain data limited which features could be detected. Linkage disequilibrium might explain the correlated functional status among segregating V segments, but an unknown experimental factor could not be ruled out. The classifier was reported to diagnose cytomegalovirus status with high specificity and sensitivity in both the original cohort and the validation cohort. The sequencing pipeline was judged likely to have produced a cluster of highly shared sequence variants as a technical artifact. A further reported finding was that TCR beta sequences accurately predicted the HLA-A and HLA-B alleles for most subjects in the first cohort. CMV serostatus was the only immune exposure information available for the cohort. Because some donors lacked HLA typing at each locus, the association tests relied only on the typed subset. Because the 87-base-pair reads could not distinguish some IMGT-functional V segments, including TRBV6-2 and TRBV6-3, those segments were excluded. According to a later genetic analysis, donors in an Asian-associated ancestry cluster had fewer N-insertions in productive TCRs than the approximately 650-donor mean. In a later analysis, some 17,000 TCR beta sequences were associated with specific HLA alleles at a false discovery rate of 0.05. Strong co-occurrence of HLA alleles, especially DR and DQ, made assigning TCR associations to individual alleles difficult. Roughly uniform sequencing depth across donors was assumed in presence/absence analyses, although this assumption may not hold. A later analysis found that TCR association rates varied across HLA loci, with DRB1 alleles showing the most associated TCRs and HLA-C alleles the fewest. In a later analysis, most CMV-associated TCR beta chains were found to appear HLA-restricted, with HLA associations seemingly driven largely by CMV exposure. In the study, 150 to 200 TCR beta chains were listed as associated with cytomegalovirus. In a later analysis, HLA-associated TCR beta chains were found to be more clonally expanded and to have lower generation probabilities than equally common non-associated chains. Most TCR sequences were seen in very few donors, while some public TCRs were found in many individuals. A later genetic analysis associated a missense DCLRE1C variant with V-gene and J-gene trimming of TCR beta chains, and an independent cohort replicated the association.

The V gene is TRBV28 and the J gene is TRBJ1-2; TRBD1 is perhaps the D gene, given 5 matching bases. The sequenced material came from PBMCs. This TCR was sampled from a male donor in good health and CMV-seronegative. The CDR3 region: CASSLRQLLNYGYTF. The nucleotide sequence reads as follows: TGTGCCAGCAGTTTGCGACAGCTCCTTAACTATGGCTACACCTTC.